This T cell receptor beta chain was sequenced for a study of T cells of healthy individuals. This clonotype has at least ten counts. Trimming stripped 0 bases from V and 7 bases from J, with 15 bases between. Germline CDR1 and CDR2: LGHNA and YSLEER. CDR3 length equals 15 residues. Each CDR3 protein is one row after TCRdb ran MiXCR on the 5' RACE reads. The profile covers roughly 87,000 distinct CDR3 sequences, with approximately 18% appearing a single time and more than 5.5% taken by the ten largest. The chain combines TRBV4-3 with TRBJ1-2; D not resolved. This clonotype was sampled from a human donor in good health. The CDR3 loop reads CASSQDLTGNSGYTF. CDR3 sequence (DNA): TGCGCCAGCAGCCAAGATCTAACGGGGAACAGTGGCTACACCTTC.